This TCR beta chain appears in the sequencing data of a study of patients and donors after allogeneic stem cell transplantation. TCRdb analysed the RT-PCR reads with MiXCR anew, one entry per CDR3 protein. This table holds more than 850,000 distinct CDR3 sequences, about a sixth found once. CDR3 size: 14 residues. Trimming removed 1 base from V and 0 bases from J, with 6 bases in between. This clonotype was counted many times. The genes are TRBV12-3 or TRBV12-4 and TRBJ1-1; no clear D. The sequence came from a human donor who was either an allogeneic HSCT recipient or a stem cell or donor lymphocyte infusion donor (not recorded which). It is not recorded whose cells these are; they may come from a transplant donor. The specimen sequenced was blood, either unsorted or a sorted T cell fraction (not recorded which). CDR3 region: CASSLGHLNTEAFF. In nucleotides, the CDR3 is TGTGCCAGCAGTTTAGGCCACCTGAACACTGAAGCTTTCTTT.